The clone carrying this T cell receptor beta chain was found many times. The data belong to a study of CD8 T cells in ankylosing spondylitis. The CDR3 consists of 16 residues. TCRdb re-analysed the 5' RACE reads in MiXCR, keeping a single row per CDR3 protein. In the table there are over 100,000 distinct CDR3 sequences, about an eighth of which are singletons. The sequenced sample was blood, either unsorted or a sorted T cell fraction (not recorded which). The clonotype comes from a female donor with ankylosing spondylitis or in good health (not recorded which). This chain joins TRBV21-1 and TRBJ1-4; TRBD1 was called by the table and not checked on the DNA. TRBV21-1 is described as a pseudogene. The CDR3 here is CASLPTEDATNEKLFF. CDR3 DNA: TGTGCCAGCCTACCGACAGAAGACGCAACTAATGAAAAACTGTTTTTT.